The 15 T cell receptor beta chains listed next were all sequenced from one sample in a study of sequential checkpoint blockade in melanoma. TCRdb's copy holds only in-frame clones and misses some; the assay was immunoSEQ multiplex PCR. This sample has tens of thousands of clones, with more than 65% found just once. The treatment was: randomized to nivolumab then ipilimumab (arm A) or the reverse (arm B). The specimen comprised CD8+ T cells sorted from blood (inferred from file names), sampled from a patient given nivolumab and ipilimumab in sequence. Receptors were obtained from a human donor with melanoma.

The chain recombines TRBV5-1 with TRBJ2-2; the match to TRBD2 covers 10 bases. The junction had 6 bases not matched to a gene; V was cut back by 4 bases and J by 3 bases. Germline loops: CDR1 SGHRS, CDR2 YFSETQ. The CDR3 spans 16 residues. The CDR3 DNA follows: TGCGCCAGCAGCGGGGGGGGACTAGCGTACACCGGGGAGCTGTTTTTT. Its translation: CASSGGGLAYTGELFF.

The chain joins TRBV6-1 to TRBJ2-7; no reliable D call. The CDR3 loop spans 16 amino acids. Trimming shortened V by 4 bases and J by 2 bases, and 18 bases separated the two germline ends. From germline, CDR1 is MNHNS and CDR2 SASEGT. Written as DNA, the CDR3 is TGTGCCAGCAGTGCATCCGCCGGGTTCCGTACCTACGAGCAGTACTTC. Its translation: CASSASAGFRTYEQYF.

The V and J genes are TRBV11-2 and TRBJ1-5; a possible D gene is TRBD1 (6 bases). Germline lookup yields CDR1 SGHAT and CDR2 FQNNGV. Trimming cost V 5 bases and J 3 bases, with 11 bases left between them. The CDR3 loop spans 14 amino acids. The CDR3 DNA reads TGTGCCAGCAGCCCAAGGACAGTCAATCAGCCCCAGCATTTT. Translated, it gives CASSPRTVNQPQHF.

This clone has just one count. The chain links TRBV27 to TRBJ1-4, with TRBD1 matching 7 bases. Per the germline V gene, CDR1 is MNHEY and CDR2 is SMNVEV (reference sequence). Trimming at V came to 4 bases and at J to 7 bases, leaving 6 bases not matched to a gene. This CDR3 spans 14 amino acids. DNA of the CDR3: TGTGCCAGCAGTTCGACAGGGCTCATTGAAAAACTGTTTTTT. Translated: CASSSTGLIEKLFF.

V is TRBV6-5 and J is TRBJ1-3; D gene ambiguous. The ends were cut back, 2 bases at V and 0 bases at J, with 8 bases in the middle. The CDR3 totals 15 residues. Germline assignment: CDR1 MNHEY and CDR2 SVGAGI. The CDR3 protein is CASSYTSYSGNTIYF. The DNA for the CDR3 is TGTGCCAGCAGTTACACATCTTACTCTGGAAACACCATATATTTT.

The gene calls are TRBV7-8 and TRBJ2-3, with a possible D match to TRBD2 (6 bases). The germline V and J ends were trimmed by 0 bases and 1 base, with 17 bases remaining between them. Germline V gene data show CDR1 as SGHVS and CDR2 as FQNEAQ. The CDR3 has 18 amino acids. CDR3 protein: CASSLANGRGRGTDTQYF. Written as DNA, the CDR3 is TGTGCCAGCAGCTTAGCGAATGGGCGGGGTCGGGGCACAGATACGCAGTATTTT.

The chain recombines TRBV5-4 with TRBJ2-7; 7 bases map to TRBD2. The V gene end was trimmed by 4 bases and the J gene end by 3 bases; junction bases not matched to a gene: 1. This CDR3 is built from 12 residues. CDR1 is SGHNT, CDR2 YYREEE, per germline (reference sequence). CDR3 sequence (DNA): TGTGCCAGCAGCCCGGGGGGCTACGAGCAGTACTTC. Residues: CASSPGGYEQYF.

The chain uses TRBV29-1 and TRBJ1-1; D uncertain. The V end lost 6 bases, the J end lost 1 base, and 12 bases lay between the germline ends. The germline V gene has CDR1 SQVTM and CDR2 ANQGSEA. This CDR3 contains 13 residues. The CDR3, as DNA: TGCAGCGTACCCACCGGGAGGAACACTGAAGCTTTCTTT. Its protein product is CSVPTGRNTEAFF.

The rearrangement joins TRBV5-3 to TRBJ2-7, with D perhaps TRBD1 (5 bases). TRBV5-3 is an open reading frame, and its role is uncertain. Trimming pared 0 bases from V and 2 bases from J, leaving 12 bases between. This CDR3 is built from 15 residues. The CDR3 coding sequence is TGTGCCAGAAGCTTGGTTGTACAGGATGCCTACGAGCAGTACTTC. Its protein product is CARSLVVQDAYEQYF.

The chain links TRBV6-1 to TRBJ2-2, with TRBD1 matching 8 bases. There are 16 residues in the CDR3. V was clipped by 4 bases and J by 5 bases; unmatched bases: 9. The germline V gene encodes CDR1 MNHNS and CDR2 SASEGT. The CDR3 region is CASSGADRVGTGELFF. The CDR3 DNA reads TGTGCCAGCAGTGGGGCGGACAGGGTGGGAACCGGGGAGCTGTTTTTT.

The J gene is TRBJ1-1, the V gene TRBV5-1, with D uncertain. This CDR3 region has 13 residues. Looked up from germline, CDR1 is SGHRS and CDR2 is YFSETQ. Deletions cut 4 bases from V and 7 bases from J, with 14 bases between. The CDR3 loop is CASSISPLREAFF. The CDR3 DNA follows: TGCGCCAGCAGCATCTCCCCTCTCCGTGAAGCTTTCTTT.

This clone was counted a few times. This chain connects TRBV27 to TRBJ1-2; tentatively, D is TRBD1 (6 bases). This CDR3 comprises 13 residues. Trimming removed 7 bases from V and 8 bases from J, with 17 bases in between. CDR1 and CDR2 (germline): MNHEY, SMNVEV (reference sequence). The CDR3 loop is CASMTYREGGYTF. In DNA, the CDR3 is TGTGCCAGCATGACATACAGGGAGGGGGGCTACACCTTC.

The chain recombines TRBV4-1 with TRBJ2-1; D perhaps matches TRBD2 (5 bases). This CDR3 comprises 14 residues. Germline V gives CDR1 MGHRA, CDR2 YSYEKL. Trimming cost V 2 bases and J 5 bases, with 10 bases left between them. The CDR3: CASSQSPRDNEQFF. The CDR3 nucleotides read TGCGCCAGCAGCCAATCTCCGAGGGACAATGAGCAGTTCTTC.

The V gene is TRBV7-9, the J gene TRBJ1-1; D may be TRBD1 (5 bases). This CDR3 spans 12 amino acids. Trimming removed 11 bases from V and 6 bases from J, with 16 bases in between. Germline CDR1 is SEHNR and CDR2 is FQNEAQ (reference sequence). CDR3 region: CASGGGEAEAFF. In nucleotides, the CDR3 is TGTGCCTCGGGGGGGGGAGAGGCTGAAGCTTTCTTT.

The rearrangement joins TRBV4-2 to TRBJ2-1; D is perhaps TRBD2 (6 bases). CDR3 length: 15 amino acids. Germline CDR1 and CDR2: LGHNA and YNFKEQ. The V end lost 1 base, the J end lost 8 bases, and 15 bases lay between the germline ends. The CDR3: CASSQGERGLDEQFF. CDR3 bases: TGTGCCAGCAGCCAAGGGGAACGGGGGTTAGATGAGCAGTTCTTC.